These T cell receptor beta chains were read from a single sample in a study of T cell repertoires in cytomegalovirus infection. TCRdb processed the reads anew with MiXCR; each CDR3 protein has one entry. The data contain around 320,000 distinct CDR3 sequences, more than 8% of them singletons. Source material: PBMCs. These receptors all stem from a human donor in good health (CMV status not recorded). Some clones in this sample may be carry-over from other donors' samples. Each CDR3 is given with its conserved first and last residue. The D gene is left open where the match is weak. Size is stated for part of the rows, as once, few or many counts, or as a class when the clone is expanded.

v_gene: TRBV7-6; d_gene: TRBD2; abundance: many; j_gene: TRBJ2-7; len: 15; CDR3aa: CASSFSPSGTYEQYF; CDR3nt: TGTGCCAGCAGCTTCAGTCCTAGCGGGACCTACGAGCAGTACTTC
v_gene: TRBV29-1; d_gene: -; abundance: -; j_gene: TRBJ2-2; len: 14; CDR3aa: CSVAAGTNTGELFF; CDR3nt: TGCAGCGTTGCAGCGGGTACTAACACCGGGGAGCTGTTTTTT
v_gene: TRBV7-2; d_gene: -; abundance: many; j_gene: TRBJ2-3; len: 15; CDR3aa: CASSPGWGKADTQYF; CDR3nt: TGTGCCAGCAGCCCGGGGTGGGGGAAGGCGGATACGCAGTATTTT
v_gene: TRBV7-2; d_gene: -; abundance: many; j_gene: TRBJ2-3; len: 15; CDR3aa: CASSAGGTTAATQYF; CDR3nt: TGTGCCAGCAGTGCTGGTGGCACAACGGCCGCCACGCAGTATTTT
v_gene: TRBV7-2; d_gene: -; abundance: many; j_gene: TRBJ2-7; len: 15; CDR3aa: CASSPQGMGSYEQYF; CDR3nt: TGTGCCAGCAGCCCCCAAGGAATGGGATCCTACGAGCAGTACTTC
v_gene: TRBV19; d_gene: -; abundance: -; j_gene: TRBJ2-3; len: 11; CDR3aa: CASRRSDTQYF; CDR3nt: TGTGCCAGTAGACGGTCAGATACGCAGTATTTT
v_gene: TRBV27; d_gene: -; abundance: few; j_gene: TRBJ1-6; len: 14; CDR3aa: CASSFDRDNSPLHF; CDR3nt: TGTGCCAGCAGTTTTGACAGAGATAATTCACCCCTCCACTTT
v_gene: TRBV7-9; d_gene: TRBD2; abundance: few; j_gene: TRBJ2-5; len: 14; CDR3aa: CASSEGTKSETQYF; CDR3nt: TGTGCCAGCAGCGAGGGGACTAAATCGGAGACCCAGTACTTC
v_gene: TRBV3-1; d_gene: -; abundance: many; j_gene: TRBJ2-5; len: 14; CDR3aa: CASSRLGGEETQYF; CDR3nt: TGTGCCAGCTCCCGGCTAGGAGGGGAAGAGACCCAGTACTTC
v_gene: TRBV4-2; d_gene: TRBD2; abundance: many; j_gene: TRBJ2-2; len: 15; CDR3aa: CASKEIAGFDRELFF; CDR3nt: TGTGCCAGCAAGGAGATAGCGGGGTTTGATCGGGAGCTGTTTTTT
v_gene: TRBV4-1; d_gene: -; abundance: -; j_gene: TRBJ2-5; len: 15; CDR3aa: CASSQDPGTKETQYF; CDR3nt: TGCGCCAGCAGCCAAGATCCCGGGACCAAAGAGACCCAGTACTTC
v_gene: TRBV7-2; d_gene: -; abundance: many; j_gene: TRBJ2-3; len: 12; CDR3aa: CASSLGFDTQYF; CDR3nt: TGTGCCAGCAGCTTGGGTTTCGATACGCAGTATTTT
v_gene: TRBV12-3/TRBV12-4; d_gene: TRBD1; abundance: many; j_gene: TRBJ1-2; len: 16; CDR3aa: CASSPRDRGWVGGYTF; CDR3nt: TGTGCCAGCAGTCCCCGGGACAGGGGTTGGGTGGGCGGCTACACCTTC
v_gene: TRBV7-2; d_gene: -; abundance: many; j_gene: TRBJ1-1; len: 13; CDR3aa: CASNHPGGGEAFF; CDR3nt: TGTGCCAGCAACCATCCGGGGGGAGGGGAAGCTTTCTTT
v_gene: TRBV15; d_gene: -; abundance: few; j_gene: TRBJ2-5; len: 14; CDR3aa: CATGKSPMEETQYF; CDR3nt: TGTGCCACAGGGAAGTCCCCGATGGAAGAGACCCAGTACTTC
v_gene: TRBV11-2; d_gene: -; abundance: few; j_gene: TRBJ2-3; len: 16; CDR3aa: CASSSRPRQGTDTQYF; CDR3nt: TGTGCCAGCAGCTCCAGGCCGCGGCAGGGGACAGATACGCAGTATTTT
v_gene: TRBV7-9; d_gene: TRBD1; abundance: many; j_gene: TRBJ2-3; len: 14; CDR3aa: CASSLGQGKDTQYF; CDR3nt: TGTGCCAGCAGCTTAGGACAGGGGAAAGATACGCAGTATTTT
v_gene: TRBV27; d_gene: -; abundance: few; j_gene: TRBJ1-6; len: 14; CDR3aa: CASSLADGRTALHF; CDR3nt: TGTGCCAGCAGTTTAGCCGACGGGCGGACTGCCCTCCACTTT
v_gene: TRBV7-2; d_gene: -; abundance: few; j_gene: TRBJ2-4; len: 13; CDR3aa: CASSLRAPTIQYF; CDR3nt: TGTGCCAGCAGCTTACGGGCCCCTACAATTCAGTACTTC
v_gene: TRBV12-3/TRBV12-4; d_gene: TRBD2; abundance: many; j_gene: TRBJ2-7; len: 16; CDR3aa: CASSLGGRGGVYEQYF; CDR3nt: TGTGCCAGCAGTTTAGGAGGGCGGGGGGGCGTCTACGAGCAGTACTTC
v_gene: TRBV7-2; d_gene: TRBD2; abundance: many; j_gene: TRBJ2-1; len: 16; CDR3aa: CASSLNAREAGGEQFF; CDR3nt: TGTGCCAGCAGCTTAAACGCGCGGGAGGCCGGGGGTGAGCAGTTCTTC
v_gene: TRBV7-2; d_gene: TRBD1; abundance: many; j_gene: TRBJ2-2; len: 14; CDR3aa: CASSLDRGSGELFF; CDR3nt: TGTGCCAGCAGCTTAGACAGGGGTTCCGGGGAGCTGTTTTTT
v_gene: TRBV10-3; d_gene: -; abundance: few; j_gene: TRBJ2-1; len: 10; CDR3aa: CAMGRNEQFF; CDR3nt: TGTGCCATGGGTAGGAATGAGCAGTTCTTC